The T cell receptor beta chain under discussion was sequenced for a study of T cells in localized non-small cell lung cancer. Points from the study as a whole: The study found T cell clonality highest in uninvolved adjacent lung, above tumor. Out of the top 100 tumor clones, a median 57 were seen in adjacent lung. Analysis by sequencing included only one tumor region, so heterogeneity remains possible. Elevated blood T cell density was associated with longer overall survival.

This clone is a singleton in its sample. What it recognizes is unknown. The repertoire was sequenced with immunoSEQ multiplex PCR; TCRdb's copy has only in-frame clones and lacks some. The sample has 65,000 to 80,000 clones, 65% to 85% seen once. The CDR3 is made up of 11 amino acids. The V gene lost 7 bases and the J gene lost 6 bases, with 10 bases spanning the gap. Germline lookup yields CDR1 ENHRY and CDR2 SYGVKD. V usage is TRBV10-3 and J usage is TRBJ2-7; TRBD2 might be the D (6 bases). The sequencing here drew on peripheral blood, taken before any cancer treatment. The clonotype comes from a female donor aged 60 or older with stage I lung adenocarcinoma. This CDR3 is CAITSGSEQYF. The CDR3 DNA is TGTGCCATCACTTCCGGGAGCGAGCAGTACTTC.